This TCR beta chain emerged from a study of cytomegalovirus exposure and HLA in healthy donors. Study results and limitations: Among donors in an Asian-associated ancestry cluster, a later analysis reportedly found fewer N-insertions than the roughly 610-donor mean. HLA-A and HLA-B allele assignments for most subjects were reportedly predicted accurately using TCR beta sequences.

As to this clone: Its antigen remains unidentified. A junction end diverges from the germline sequence, so it may reflect a read error.

PCR amplification relied on 60 Vbeta primers (plus 13 Jbeta primers). Sequenced by immunoSEQ multiplex PCR; TCRdb stores in-frame clones only, minus some. The repertoire holds about 85,000 clones, around 66% seen once, with around 4% in the top ten. Germline V gives CDR1 SEHNR, CDR2 FQNEAQ (reference sequence). This CDR3 is built from 16 residues. V and J are TRBV7-9 and TRBJ2-7, with D possibly TRBD2 on 5 matching bases. This TCR was recovered from a young man in good health and CMV-seronegative. Specimen: PBMCs. CDR3 nucleotide sequence: TGTTCCAGCAGCTTAGGAGCTCTAGCCGACTCCTACGAGCAGTACTTC. Its protein product is CSSSLGALADSYEQYF.